Listed here are 10 T cell receptor beta chains from one sample, sequenced in a study of T cell clusters in autoimmune cytopenias. TRB rearrangements were amplified by touch-down multiplex PCR with mixed TRB-A/B primers. TCRdb reprocessed the multiplex PCR reads, with one entry per CDR3 protein and no DNA. In all, the sample yields 3,000 to 4,000 distinct CDR3 sequences. Each sample's input was 200 to 250 ng genomic DNA, some 34,000 genome equivalents. Input material: peripheral blood. The receptor source for this set is a human donor with an autoimmune cytopenia, with autoimmune hepatitis or in good health (not recorded which).

The V call is TRBV5-1, the J call TRBJ1-1; without DNA, the TCRdb call of TRBD1 cannot be checked. This CDR3 comprises 15 residues. Germline V gene data show CDR1 as SGHRS and CDR2 as YFSETQ. The CDR3 is CASSSQGASNTEAFF.

This rearrangement joins TRBV7-9 to TRBJ2-3; there is no DNA to check the TCRdb D call of TRBD1. The germline V gene encodes CDR1 SEHNR and CDR2 FQNEAQ (reference sequence). The CDR3 runs 14 residues. The CDR3 is CASSSRGYTDTQYF.

This clonotype is labeled medium-sized (0.01 to 0.1%) based on frequency. The rearrangement links TRBV11-2 to TRBJ1-3. This CDR3 has 14 residues. In germline, CDR1 is SGHAT, CDR2 FQNNGV. The CDR3 protein is CASSPKLAGNTIYF.

This clonotype is called medium-sized based on its frequency. The V gene is TRBV19, the J gene TRBJ2-1. The CDR3 covers 13 residues. The germline V gene encodes CDR1 LNHDA and CDR2 SQIVND (reference sequence). The CDR3 sequence: CASSIVVGNEQFF.

V gene TRBV10-3 combines with J gene TRBJ2-7; as DNA is missing, the TRBD1 call by TCRdb cannot be tested. The length of the CDR3 is 13 residues. Per the germline V gene, CDR1 is ENHRY and CDR2 is SYGVKD. The CDR3 spells CATLDTVIYEQYF.

This rearrangement joins TRBV25-1 to TRBJ1-1; TCRdb's D call, TRBD1, is unchecked because there is no DNA. This CDR3 region has 13 residues. The V gene's germline CDR1 is MGHDK and CDR2 SYGVNS. CDR3 loop: CASNQGLNTEAFF.

The rearrangement uses TRBV13 and TRBJ2-5. Germline CDR1 PRHDT, CDR2 FYEKMQ (reference sequence). The CDR3 runs 17 residues. The CDR3 is CASSPNRRRRVQETQYF. Supplemented by reference TRBV13 and TRBJ2-5, the full variable domain reads AAGVIQSPRHLIKEKRETATLKCYPIPRHDTVYWYQQGPGQDPQFLISFYEKMQSDKGSIPDRFSAQQFSDYHSELNMSSLELGDSALYFCASSPNRRRRVQETQYFGPGTRLLVL.

The rearrangement joins TRBV7-6 to TRBJ2-5; TCRdb's D call, TRBD1, is unchecked because there is no DNA. This CDR3 has 16 residues. The germline V gene encodes CDR1 SGHVS and CDR2 FNYEAQ. CDR3: CASSFVGHPLEETQYF.

The chain joins TRBV5-1 to TRBJ2-3; checking the TCRdb D call of TRBD1 is not possible without DNA. Per the germline V gene, CDR1 is SGHRS and CDR2 is YFSETQ. The CDR3 runs 15 residues. CDR3 region: CASRPGTGITDTQYF.

This clonotype is labeled medium-sized based on frequency. This chain links TRBV7-9 with TRBJ2-5; as DNA is missing, the TRBD2 call by TCRdb cannot be tested. The length of the CDR3 is 17 residues. From germline, CDR1 is SEHNR and CDR2 FQNEAQ (reference sequence). The chain's CDR3 is CASSLGVGRGAQETQYF.